This T cell receptor (beta chain) was documented in a study of shared clonotypes between healthy human individuals. Study-level findings and limits: The four-donor shared clonotypes exceeded non-shared clonotypes in generation probability, with non-shared ones scoring lower.

CD45RO-negative, CCR7-positively selected cells formed the naive CD8 fraction, excluding terminally differentiated effector memory CD45RA+ cells. Here immunoSEQ multiplex PCR was the method, and the copy in TCRdb shows in-frame clones only, minus some. The sample records hundreds of thousands of clones, roughly 95% being singletons. The CDR3 runs to 14 residues. Deletions cut 1 base from V and 1 base from J, with 7 bases between. Germline V gives CDR1 SGHVS, CDR2 FQNEAQ. Turning to this clone: Its antigen is undetermined.

Sequenced material: naive CD8+ T cells sorted from blood. The rearrangement joins TRBV7-8 to TRBJ1-1; D is unclear. This receptor was taken from a woman aged 25 to 45 in good health. CDR3 region: CASSLGPQNTEAFF. The CDR3 region has the DNA TGTGCCAGCAGCTTAGGCCCCCAGAACACTGAAGCTTTCTTT.